This T cell receptor beta chain was profiled in a study of OX40 agonist ivuxolimab in advanced cancers. Study-wide context: An agonistic anti-OX40 (CD134) antibody, ivuxolimab, was used to treat the patients. Patients were treated with intravenous ivuxolimab, dosed at 0.01 to 10 mg/kg and infused every 2 weeks. Whole-study findings and limits: Antigens targeted by the expanded peripheral T cells were not determined. Patients with a partial response at 0.1-3.0 mg/kg had among the lowest clonal expansion.

CDR1 SGHTA and CDR2 FQGNSA come from the germline V gene. CDR3 length: 14 residues. Trimming cost V 1 base and J 6 bases; bases outside gene matches: 3. Method: immunoSEQ multiplex PCR; TCRdb's copy keeps in-frame clones and lacks some. The sample includes under 40,000 clones, about 87% of them seen just once. Comments on this clone: Its antigen is not identified.

The chain is built from TRBV7-2 and TRBJ1-5; TRBD1 aligns across 7 bases. This receptor was identified in an adult with an advanced solid tumor such as melanoma, head and neck, liver or kidney cancer. Sequenced material: CD4+ or CD8+ T cells sorted from blood, taken in a trial of the OX40 agonist ivuxolimab. The CDR3 nucleotides read TGTGCCAGCAGCTTAGGACAGGGCCTTCAGCCCCAGCATTTT. This translates into CASSLGQGLQPQHF.